Listed here are 2 T cell receptor beta chains from one sample, sequenced in a study of vaccination effects on CD4 cells after COVID-19. No antigen has been identified for these receptors. Only in-frame clones appear in the TCRdb table, and some are missing; sequencing was by immunoSEQ multiplex PCR. The table includes under 60,000 clones, roughly 77% detected once. Antigen-specific CD4+ T cells were expanded with viral peptide pools in the ViraFEST assay before sequencing. Subsequent to a culture period of under 11 days, CD4+ T cells were isolated. This person caught SARS-CoV-2 sometime from March to December 2020, and PCR testing confirmed the infection. The sequencing here drew on CD4+ T cells from PBMCs cultured with HIV peptides, taken before COVID-19 vaccination. As to subset: HIV-1 Nef peptide pool negative control/reference culture. Every receptor here comes from a human donor who had a prior SARS-CoV-2 infection.

This clone was counted only a few times. J is TRBJ2-2 and V is TRBV5-1; the D gene could be TRBD1 or TRBD2 (5 bases each). The CDR3 loop spans 14 amino acids. Trimming took 0 bases from V and 6 from J, leaving 9 bases between them. CDR1 is SGHRS and CDR2 is YFSETQ in the germline V gene. CDR3 coding DNA: TGCGCCAGCAGCTTGGGTTTGGGGGCCGGGGAGCTGTTTTTT. Amino acid sequence: CASSLGLGAGELFF.

V usage is TRBV6-5 and J usage is TRBJ2-2; TRBD1 or TRBD2 may be the D gene (5 bases each). Germline lookup yields CDR1 MNHEY and CDR2 SVGAGI. The CDR3 runs to 14 residues. V lost 7 bases, J lost 3 bases, and 12 bases lay in between. CDR3 in DNA: TGTGCCAGCAACTGGGACGGGCACACCGGGGAGCTGTTTTTT. This sequence encodes CASNWDGHTGELFF.